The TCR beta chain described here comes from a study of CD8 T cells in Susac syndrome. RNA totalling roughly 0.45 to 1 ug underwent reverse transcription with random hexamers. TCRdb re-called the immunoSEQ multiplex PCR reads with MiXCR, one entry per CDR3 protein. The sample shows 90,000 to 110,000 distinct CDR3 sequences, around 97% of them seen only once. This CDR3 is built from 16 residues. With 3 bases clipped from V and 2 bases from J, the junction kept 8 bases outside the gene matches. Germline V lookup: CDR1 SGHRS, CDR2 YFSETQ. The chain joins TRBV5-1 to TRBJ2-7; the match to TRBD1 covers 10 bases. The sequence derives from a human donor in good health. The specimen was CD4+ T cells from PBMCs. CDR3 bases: TGCGCCAGCAGCTCATCCGGGACAGGGGTTCCCTACGAGCAGTACTTC. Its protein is CASSSSGTGVPYEQYF.